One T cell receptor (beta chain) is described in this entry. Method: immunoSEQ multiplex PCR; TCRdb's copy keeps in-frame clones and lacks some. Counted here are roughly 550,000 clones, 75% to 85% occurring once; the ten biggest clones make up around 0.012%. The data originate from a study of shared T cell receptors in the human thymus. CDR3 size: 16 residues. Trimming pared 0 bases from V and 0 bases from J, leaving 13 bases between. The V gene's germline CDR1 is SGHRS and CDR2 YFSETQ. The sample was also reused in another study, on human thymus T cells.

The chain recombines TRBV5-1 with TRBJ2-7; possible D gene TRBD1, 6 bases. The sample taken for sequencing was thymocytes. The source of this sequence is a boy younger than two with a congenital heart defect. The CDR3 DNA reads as TGCGCCAGCAGCTTGGCGTCAGGGGATTCCTCCTACGAGCAGTACTTC. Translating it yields CASSLASGDSSYEQYF.